This T cell receptor beta chain was obtained from a study of T cell repertoires in cytomegalovirus infection. At the level of the study: A matching HLA type, together with CMV infection, was signaled by public TCR beta signatures. Overall study results and limits: Adding up the frequency of public TCR beta families identified people who carried CMV plus the relevant HLA.

TCRdb fed the reads into MiXCR, producing one record per CDR3 protein. The profile shows tens of thousands of distinct CDR3 sequences, less than 30% of them singletons. This clonotype occurred a few times. Its antigen is unidentified. The CDR3 totals 11 residues. The germline CDR1 and CDR2 sequences are MGHDK and SYGVNS. Trimming at V came to 4 bases and at J to 11 bases, leaving 4 bases not matched to a gene. This specimen consisted of CD8+ T cells from cultured PBMCs, obtained from culture after CMV antigen stimulation. This TCR was recovered from a human donor in good health (CMV status not recorded). Some clones in this sample may be carry-over from other donors' samples. The genes are TRBV25-1 and TRBJ1-1, with 7 bases matching TRBD1. CDR3 sequence: CASSGGGEAFF. The DNA for the CDR3 is TGTGCCAGCAGTGGAGGGGGCGAGGCTTTCTTT.